This TCR beta chain was profiled in a study of T cell responses to AZD1222 COVID-19 vaccine. Trimming removed 2 bases at V and 9 bases at J, with 15 bases between. The CDR3 contains 15 residues. Germline-derived CDR1 and CDR2 are SGHDT and YYEEEE. This clone has a handful of counts. No antigen is known for it. Profiled with immunoSEQ multiplex PCR; TCRdb holds only in-frame clones, not every one. The sample records approximately 300,000 clones, almost 95% being singletons. Overall study results and limits: The breadth and depth of Spike-specific TCRs increased once two AZD1222 doses had been given. Vaccine-related CD4 TCRs covered spike, predominating at 160-218 and 743-854. The peak T cell response came first, and repertoires were sampled only after it.

The clonotype comes from an adult who received the AZD1222 COVID-19 vaccine. Specimen: peripheral blood, collected 28 days after the second AZD1222 dose. V gene TRBV5-6 combines with J gene TRBJ1-6; a possible D gene is TRBD1 (6 bases). CDR3 coding DNA: TGTGCCAGCAGCTTAGGTGGACAGTGGAGTTCACCCCTCCACTTT. Encoded protein: CASSLGGQWSSPLHF.